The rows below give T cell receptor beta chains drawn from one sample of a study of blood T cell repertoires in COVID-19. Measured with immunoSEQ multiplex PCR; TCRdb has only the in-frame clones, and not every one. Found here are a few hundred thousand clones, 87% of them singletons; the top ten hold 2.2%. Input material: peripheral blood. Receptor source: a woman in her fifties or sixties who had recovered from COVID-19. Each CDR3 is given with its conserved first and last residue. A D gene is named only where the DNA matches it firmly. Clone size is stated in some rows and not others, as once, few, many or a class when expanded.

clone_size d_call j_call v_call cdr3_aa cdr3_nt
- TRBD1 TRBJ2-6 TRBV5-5 CASSLVGQGALGANVLTF TGTGCCAGCAGCTTGGTTGGCCAGGGGGCGCTTGGGGCCAACGTCCTGACTTTC
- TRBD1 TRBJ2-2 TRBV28 CASSPYRGSSLDTGELFF TGTGCCAGCAGTCCGTACAGGGGATCGAGTCTAGACACCGGGGAGCTGTTTTTT
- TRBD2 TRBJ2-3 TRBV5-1 CASRLAGITDTQYF TGCGCCAGCAGACTAGCGGGAATCACAGATACGCAGTATTTT
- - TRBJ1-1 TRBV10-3 CAIRSGTGNTEAFF TGTGCCATCAGGAGCGGGACGGGGAACACTGAAGCTTTCTTT
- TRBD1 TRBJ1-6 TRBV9 CASSTGGGNSPLHF TGTGCCAGCAGCACAGGGGGCGGTAATTCACCCCTCCACTTT
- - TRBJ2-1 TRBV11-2 CASSLEAWGDEQFF TGTGCCAGCAGCTTAGAGGCCTGGGGGGATGAGCAGTTCTTC
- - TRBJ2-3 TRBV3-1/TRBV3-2 CASSPSGDTQYF TGTGCCAGCAGCCCGTCGGGAGATACGCAGTATTTT
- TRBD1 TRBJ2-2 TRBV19 CARSPPGQRVGTGELFF TGTGCCAGGAGCCCCCCGGGACAGCGAGTGGGAACCGGGGAGCTGTTTTTT
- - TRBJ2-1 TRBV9 CASSVAGASVNEQFF TGTGCCAGCAGCGTAGCTGGGGCCAGCGTCAATGAGCAGTTCTTC
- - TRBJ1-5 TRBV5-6 CASSPRGDNQPQHF TGTGCCAGCAGCCCCCGGGGGGACAATCAGCCCCAGCATTTT
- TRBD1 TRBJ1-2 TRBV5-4 CASSLVQGRGYTF TGTGCCAGCAGCCTTGTACAGGGGCGAGGCTACACCTTC
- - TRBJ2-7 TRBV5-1 CASSLIWPAGSYEQYF TGCGCCAGCAGCTTGATTTGGCCCGCAGGGTCCTACGAGCAGTACTTC
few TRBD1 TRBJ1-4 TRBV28 CASRTGGSTNEKLFF TGTGCCTCCCGGACAGGAGGTTCAACTAATGAAAAACTGTTTTTT
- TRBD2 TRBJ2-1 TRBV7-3 CASSFASGAYNEQFF TGTGCCAGCAGCTTCGCTAGCGGGGCTTACAATGAGCAGTTCTTC
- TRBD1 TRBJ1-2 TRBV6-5 CASSWAGTGKYGYTF TGTGCCAGCAGTTGGGCCGGGACAGGGAAATATGGCTACACCTTC
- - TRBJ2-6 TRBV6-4 CASSDVAGSGANVLTF TGTGCCAGCAGTGACGTAGCCGGCTCTGGGGCCAACGTCCTGACTTTC
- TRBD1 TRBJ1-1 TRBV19 CASSRTGDEAFF TGTGCCAGTAGTAGGACAGGGGATGAAGCTTTCTTT
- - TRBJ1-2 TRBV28 CAAEGEYGYTF TGTGCCGCCGAGGGGGAATATGGCTACACCTTC
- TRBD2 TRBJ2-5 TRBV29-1 CSVEDPLAGGPTETQYF TGCAGCGTTGAAGATCCGCTAGCGGGAGGGCCGACGGAGACCCAGTACTTC
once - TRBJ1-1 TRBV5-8 CASSWGGENTEAFF TGTGCCAGCAGCTGGGGGGGTGAGAACACTGAAGCTTTCTTT
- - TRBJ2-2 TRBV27 CASRPLANTGELFF TGTGCCAGCAGACCACTAGCGAACACCGGGGAGCTGTTTTTT
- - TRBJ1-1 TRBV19 CASSIEPAGDTEAFF TGTGCCAGTAGTATAGAGCCCGCAGGCGATACTGAAGCTTTCTTT
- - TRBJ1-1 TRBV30 CAWSLGAVEAFF TGTGCCTGGAGCCTAGGGGCAGTTGAAGCTTTCTTT
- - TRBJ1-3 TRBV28 CASSPGQTGNTIYF TGTGCCAGCAGTCCAGGACAGACTGGAAACACCATATATTTT
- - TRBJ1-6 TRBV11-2 CASSLDDSPLHF TGTGCCAGCAGCTTAGACGATTCACCCCTCCACTTT
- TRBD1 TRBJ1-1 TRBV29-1 CSVEEGARTEAFF TGCAGCGTTGAGGAGGGGGCAAGAACTGAAGCTTTCTTT
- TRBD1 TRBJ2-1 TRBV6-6 CASANGRGPYNEQFF TGTGCCAGCGCGAACGGAAGGGGGCCTTACAATGAGCAGTTCTTC